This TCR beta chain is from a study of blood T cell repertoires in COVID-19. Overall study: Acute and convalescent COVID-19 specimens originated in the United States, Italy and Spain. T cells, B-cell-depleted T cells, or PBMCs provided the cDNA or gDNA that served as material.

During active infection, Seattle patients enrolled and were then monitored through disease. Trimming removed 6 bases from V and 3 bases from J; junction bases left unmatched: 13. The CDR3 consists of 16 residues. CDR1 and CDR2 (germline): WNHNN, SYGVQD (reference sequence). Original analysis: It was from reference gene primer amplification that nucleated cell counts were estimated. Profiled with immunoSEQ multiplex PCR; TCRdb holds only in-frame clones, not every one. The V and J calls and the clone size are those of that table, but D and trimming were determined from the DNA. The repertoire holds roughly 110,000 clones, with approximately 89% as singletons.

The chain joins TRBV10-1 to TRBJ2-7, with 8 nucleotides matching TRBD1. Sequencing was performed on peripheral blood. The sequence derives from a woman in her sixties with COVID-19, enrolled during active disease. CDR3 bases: TGCGCCAGCAGCTGCGAGGGACAGGTCCATTTCTACGAGCAGTACTTC. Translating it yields CASSCEGQVHFYEQYF.